The 5 T cell receptor beta chains listed next were all sequenced from one sample in a study of T cell clones after liver transplantation. Clones were sequenced by immunoSEQ multiplex PCR, and TCRdb holds only the in-frame ones, with some missing. Counted here are around 97,000 clones, around 80% occurring once; the ten biggest clones make up about 2.6%. This sample comprised CD4+ T cells from blood, obtained 47 months after liver transplant. Receptor source: a human patient who received a liver transplant. The graft donor may have given rise to some T cells.

This clone is a singleton in its sample. The CDR3 region is CASSLVIGASGGPNYEQYF. For the CDR3, the DNA is TGTGCCAGCAGCTTAGTTATTGGGGCCAGCGGGGGCCCCAACTACGAGCAGTACTTC. This chain joins TRBV7-2 and TRBJ2-7; 8 bases agree with TRBD2. In germline, CDR1 is SGHTA, CDR2 FQGNSA. The CDR3 is made up of 19 amino acids. The J segment lost 3 bases and the V segment lost 1 base, leaving 17 bases of the junction unmatched. The entire variable domain, with the rest obtained from reference TRBV7-2 and TRBJ2-7, is as follows: GAGVSQSPSNKVTEKGKDVELRCDPISGHTALYWYRQSLGQGLEFLIYFQGNSAPDKSGLPSDRFSAERTGGSVSTLTIQRTQQEDSAVYLCASSLVIGASGGPNYEQYFGPGTRLTVT.

The chain couples TRBV7-8 to TRBJ2-2; 9 nucleotides line up with TRBD1. V dropped 4 bases and J dropped 1; count of bases not matched to a gene: 4. Looked up from germline, CDR1 is SGHVS and CDR2 is FQNEAQ. This CDR3 spans 16 amino acids. CDR3 amino acids: CASSSTGGMNTGELFF. In DNA, the CDR3 is TGTGCCAGCAGCTCAACAGGGGGCATGAACACCGGGGAGCTGTTTTTT. The whole variable domain, remainder taken from reference TRBV7-8 and TRBJ2-2, is GAGVSQSPRYKVAKRGQDVALRCDPISGHVSLFWYQQALGQGPEFLTYFQNEAQLDKSGLPSDRFFAERPEGSVSTLKIQRTQQEDSAVYLCASSSTGGMNTGELFFGEGSRLTVL.

This chain uses TRBV5-1 with TRBJ2-5, with 11 bases aligning to TRBD1. V lost 1 base to trimming and J lost 4 bases; unmatched junction nucleotides: 3. The V gene's germline CDR1 is SGHRS and CDR2 YFSETQ. The CDR3 loop spans 15 amino acids. CDR3 bases: TGCGCCAGCAGCTTGAGGACAGGGGGCGCAGAGACCCAGTACTTC. This translates into CASSLRTGGAETQYF.

The chain recombines TRBV4-1 with TRBJ1-5; no definite D call. The CDR3 is made up of 14 amino acids. V gave up 2 bases and J gave up 6 bases, with 11 bases separating them. Germline assignment: CDR1 MGHRA and CDR2 YSYEKL. The CDR3 coding sequence is TGCGCCAGCAGCCAACCCCAGGTTTCTCAGCCCCAGCATTTT. Its translation is CASSQPQVSQPQHF.

This chain links TRBV5-1 with TRBJ2-3, with 11 bases identical to TRBD2. The CDR3 is made up of 14 amino acids. From germline, CDR1 is SGHRS and CDR2 YFSETQ. V shed 0 bases and J 9 bases; nucleotides not matched to a gene: 3. CDR3 coding DNA: TGCGCCAGCAGCTTGGCGGTAGCGGGAGGGACGCAGTATTTT. This sequence encodes CASSLAVAGGTQYF. The entire variable domain, with the rest obtained from reference TRBV5-1 and TRBJ2-3, is as follows: KAGVTQTPRYLIKTRGQQVTLSCSPISGHRSVSWYQQTPGQGLQFLFEYFSETQRNKGNFPGRFSGRQFSNSRSEMNVSTLELGDSALYLCASSLAVAGGTQYFGPGTRLTVL.